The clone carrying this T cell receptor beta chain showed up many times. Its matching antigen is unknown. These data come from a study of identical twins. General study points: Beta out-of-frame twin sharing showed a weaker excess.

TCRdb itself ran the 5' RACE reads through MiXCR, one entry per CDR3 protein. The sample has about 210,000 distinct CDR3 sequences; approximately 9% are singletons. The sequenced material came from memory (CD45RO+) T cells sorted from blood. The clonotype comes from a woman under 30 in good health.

CDR3 sequence (DNA): TGCAGTGCTAGAGATTCGGGACAGGGAGAATCACCCCTCCACTTT. It specifies CSARDSGQGESPLHF. The chain joins TRBV20-1 to TRBJ1-6; 9 bases match TRBD1. Germline values: CDR1 DFQATT, CDR2 SNEGSKA (reference sequence). After removal of 0 bases from V and 10 bases from J, the junction contained 7 bases not matched to a gene. CDR3 size: 15 residues.